The rows below give T cell receptor beta chains drawn from one sample of a study of shared clonotypes between healthy human individuals. Clones were read by immunoSEQ multiplex PCR, and TCRdb kept only the in-frame ones, dropping some. The data show about 1 million clones, 65% to 75% seen once. The sequencing input was memory CD4+ T cells sorted from blood. These receptors originate from a man in his late teens or twenties in good health. The CDR3 runs from the conserved cysteine through the conserved F or W. D genes are given only for firm matches. Rows may omit the clone size; those that give it use once, few, many or a size class.

j_call	clone_size	v_call	d_call	cdr3_length	cdr3_aa	cdr3_nt
TRBJ2-3	.	TRBV7-2	.	16	CASSRTVGASTDTQYF	TGTGCCAGCAGCCGGACTGTGGGGGCGAGCACAGATACGCAGTATTTT
TRBJ1-2	.	TRBV29-1	.	11	CSVQGTEGYTF	TGCAGCGTGCAGGGAACTGAAGGCTACACCTTC
TRBJ2-1	.	TRBV7-2	.	16	CASSLEVPSSYNEQFF	TGTGCCAGCAGCTTAGAGGTGCCTAGCTCCTACAATGAGCAGTTCTTC
TRBJ2-2	.	TRBV6-5	.	13	CASSYQDTGELFF	TGTGCCAGCAGTTACCAGGACACCGGGGAGCTGTTTTTT
TRBJ2-3	once	TRBV27	.	19	CASRHPTGFPLSSTDTQYF	TGTGCCAGCCGCCACCCGACAGGCTTTCCCCTCTCCAGCACAGATACGCAGTATTTT
TRBJ1-1	.	TRBV6-5	.	13	CASTRGSNTEAFF	TGTGCCAGCACCAGGGGTTCGAACACTGAAGCTTTCTTT
TRBJ2-5	.	TRBV5-1	.	14	CASSLSGQGETQYF	TGCGCCAGCAGCTTGTCCGGCCAGGGAGAGACCCAGTACTTC
TRBJ1-6	.	TRBV30	.	14	CAWTIAPGESPLHF	TGTGCCTGGACAATCGCCCCAGGGGAATCACCCCTCCACTTT
TRBJ2-3	.	TRBV5-4	.	15	CASRSLTGPTDTQYF	TGTGCCAGCCGCAGCTTGACGGGCCCCACAGATACGCAGTATTTT
TRBJ2-3	few	TRBV13	.	15	CASSRKLGAGDTQYF	TGTGCCAGCAGCCGGAAGTTGGGGGCTGGAGATACGCAGTATTTT
TRBJ2-2	.	TRBV11-3	TRBD1	15	CASSLGQGRTGELFF	TGTGCCAGCAGCTTAGGACAGGGCCGGACCGGGGAGCTGTTTTTT
TRBJ1-5	.	TRBV19	.	15	CASTTQVNSNQPQHF	TGTGCCAGTACCACACAGGTTAATAGCAATCAGCCCCAGCATTTT
TRBJ2-1	few	TRBV27	.	14	CASSEGRGHNEQFF	TGTGCCAGCAGCGAGGGACGAGGCCACAATGAGCAGTTCTTC
TRBJ1-4	.	TRBV10-1	.	13	CASSAQLNEKLFF	TGCGCCAGCAGTGCTCAGTTAAATGAAAAACTGTTTTTT
TRBJ1-6	.	TRBV10-3	.	15	CAISESGGNRGPLHF	TGTGCCATCAGTGAGTCAGGGGGGAATAGAGGACCCCTCCACTTT
TRBJ1-1	.	TRBV2	.	13	CASTLDRNTEAFF	TGTGCCAGCACGTTGGACAGGAACACTGAAGCTTTCTTT
TRBJ1-5	few	TRBV6-5	.	12	CASHTGNQPQHF	TGTGCCAGCCACACAGGGAATCAGCCCCAGCATTTT
TRBJ1-2	.	TRBV29-1	TRBD1	17	CSVEGQGQGPLNYGYTF	TGCAGCGTTGAAGGTCAAGGACAGGGCCCGCTCAACTATGGCTACACCTTC
TRBJ2-7	.	TRBV30	.	12	CAWGQSDNEQYF	TGTGCCTGGGGACAGTCCGACAACGAGCAGTACTTC
TRBJ1-1	few	TRBV7-9	.	14	CASSSGRSNTEAFF	TGTGCCAGCAGCTCCGGACGGTCGAACACTGAAGCTTTCTTT
TRBJ2-7	.	TRBV5-5	TRBD1	15	CASSVGTVDSYEQYF	TGTGCCAGCAGCGTAGGGACAGTAGACTCCTACGAGCAGTACTTC
TRBJ2-1	.	TRBV7-2	TRBD2	13	CASSLEASGFEFF	TGTGCCAGCAGCTTAGAGGCTAGCGGTTTTGAGTTCTTC
TRBJ2-1	.	TRBV6-5	.	11	CASGQSNEQFF	TGTGCCAGCGGGCAAAGCAATGAGCAGTTCTTC
TRBJ2-7	.	TRBV27	.	17	CASSLFASGTSSYEQYF	TGTGCCAGCAGTTTATTCGCCTCAGGGACGAGCTCCTACGAGCAGTACTTC
TRBJ2-5	.	TRBV11-1	TRBD1	15	CASSPRQGFLETQYF	TGTGCCAGCAGCCCCAGACAGGGGTTTTTAGAGACCCAGTACTTC